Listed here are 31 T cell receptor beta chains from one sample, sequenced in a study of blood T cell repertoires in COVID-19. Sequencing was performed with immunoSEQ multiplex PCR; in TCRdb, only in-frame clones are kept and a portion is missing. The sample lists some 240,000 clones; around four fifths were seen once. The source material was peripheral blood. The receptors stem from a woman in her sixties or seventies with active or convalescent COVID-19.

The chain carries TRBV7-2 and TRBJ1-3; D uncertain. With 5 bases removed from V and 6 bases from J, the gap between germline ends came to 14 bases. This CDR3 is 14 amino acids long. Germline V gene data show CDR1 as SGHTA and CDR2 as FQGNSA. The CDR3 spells CASSLSGVSNTIYF. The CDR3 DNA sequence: TGTGCCAGCAGCCTCAGCGGGGTTTCAAACACCATATATTTT.

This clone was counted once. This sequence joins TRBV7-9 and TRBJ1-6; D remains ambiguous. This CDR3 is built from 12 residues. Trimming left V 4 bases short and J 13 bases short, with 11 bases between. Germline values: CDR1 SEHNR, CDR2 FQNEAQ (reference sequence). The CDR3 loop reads CASSSEEAPLHF. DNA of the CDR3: TGTGCCAGCAGCTCCGAGGAGGCGCCCCTCCACTTT. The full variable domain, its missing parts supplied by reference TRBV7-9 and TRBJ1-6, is DTGVSQNPRHKITKRGQNVTFRCDPISEHNRLYWYRQTLGQGPEFLTYFQNEAQLEKSRLLSDRFSAERPKGSFSTLEIQRTEQGDSAMYLCASSSEEAPLHFGNGTRLTVT.

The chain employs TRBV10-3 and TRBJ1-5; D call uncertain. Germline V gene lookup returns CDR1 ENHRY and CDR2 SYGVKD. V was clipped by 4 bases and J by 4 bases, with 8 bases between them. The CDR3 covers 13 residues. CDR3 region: CAISASENQPQHF. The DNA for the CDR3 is TGTGCCATCAGTGCCAGCGAGAATCAGCCCCAGCATTTT.

The CDR3 DNA is TGCGCCAGCAGTGAGTCACCGGGTAACTATGGCTACACCTTC. Protein product: CASSESPGNYGYTF. V gene TRBV10-2 combines with J gene TRBJ1-2; D uncertain. Germline loops: CDR1 WSHSY, CDR2 SAAADI. This CDR3 region has 14 residues. The V and J ends lost 0 bases and 1 base respectively, with 6 bases between them.

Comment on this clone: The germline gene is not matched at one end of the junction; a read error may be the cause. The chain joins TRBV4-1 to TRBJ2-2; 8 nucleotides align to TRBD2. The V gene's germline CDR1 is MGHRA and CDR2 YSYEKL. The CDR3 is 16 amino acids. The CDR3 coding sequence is TGCGCCCGCAGCCACGGGGCGGGGGGGAACACCGGGGAGCTGTTTTTT. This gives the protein CARSHGAGGNTGELFF.

The CDR3 coding sequence is TGTGCCAGCAGCGCCTCTGGACAGGGCCAGGCCCACGAGCAGTACTTC. It is translated as CASSASGQGQAHEQYF. V is TRBV9 and J is TRBJ2-7; TRBD1 matches at 8 bases. The J segment lost 5 bases and the V segment lost 3 bases, leaving 13 bases of the junction unmatched. The CDR3 consists of 16 residues. Per germline, CDR1 SGDLS and CDR2 YYNGEE.

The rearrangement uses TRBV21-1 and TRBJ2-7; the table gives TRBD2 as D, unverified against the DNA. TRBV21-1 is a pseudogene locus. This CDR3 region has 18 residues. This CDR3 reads CASSKSVGVAGASYEQYF. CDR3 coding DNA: TGTGCCAGCAGCAAATCCGTTGGGGTAGCGGGGGCATCCTACGAGCAGTACTTC.

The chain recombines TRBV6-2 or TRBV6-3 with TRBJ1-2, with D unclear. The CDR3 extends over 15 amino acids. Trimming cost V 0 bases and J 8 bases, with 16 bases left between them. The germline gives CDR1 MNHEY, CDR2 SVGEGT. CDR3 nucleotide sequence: TGTGCCAGCAGTTACTCGCCGGGGAGCCCTTCGGGCTACACCTTC. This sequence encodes CASSYSPGSPSGYTF.

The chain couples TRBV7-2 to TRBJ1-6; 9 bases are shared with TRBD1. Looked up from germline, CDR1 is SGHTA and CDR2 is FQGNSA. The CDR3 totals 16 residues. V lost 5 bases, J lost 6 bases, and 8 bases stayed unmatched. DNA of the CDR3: TGTGCCAGCAGCCCAAGGACAGGGGCGAGTAATTCACCCCTCCACTTT. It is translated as CASSPRTGASNSPLHF.

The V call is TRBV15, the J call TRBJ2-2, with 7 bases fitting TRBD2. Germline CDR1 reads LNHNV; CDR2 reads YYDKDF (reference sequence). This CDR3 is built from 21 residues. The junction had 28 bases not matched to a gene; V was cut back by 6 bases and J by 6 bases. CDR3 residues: CATSNSQGGTMSMVWAGELFF. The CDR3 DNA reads TGTGCCACCAGTAACTCCCAGGGAGGGACTATGAGTATGGTATGGGCCGGGGAGCTGTTTTTT.

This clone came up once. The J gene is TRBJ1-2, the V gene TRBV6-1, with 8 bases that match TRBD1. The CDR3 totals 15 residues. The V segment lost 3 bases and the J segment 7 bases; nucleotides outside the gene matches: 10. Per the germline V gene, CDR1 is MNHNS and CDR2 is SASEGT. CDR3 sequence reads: CASSDRQGKMSGYTF. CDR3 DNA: TGTGCCAGCAGTGACAGACAGGGGAAGATGTCTGGCTACACCTTC.

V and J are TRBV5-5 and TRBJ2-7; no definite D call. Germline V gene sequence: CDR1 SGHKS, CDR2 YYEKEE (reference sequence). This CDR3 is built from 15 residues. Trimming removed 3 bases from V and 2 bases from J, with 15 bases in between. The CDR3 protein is CASSSALTHTYEQYF. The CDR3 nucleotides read TGTGCCAGCAGCTCAGCGTTGACCCACACCTACGAGCAGTACTTC.

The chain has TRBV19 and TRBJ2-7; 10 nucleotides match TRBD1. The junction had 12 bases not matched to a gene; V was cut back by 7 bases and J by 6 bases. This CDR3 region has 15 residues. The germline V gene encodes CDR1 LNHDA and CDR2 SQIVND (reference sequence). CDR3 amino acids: CASKTGTGARSEQYF. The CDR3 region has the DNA TGTGCCAGTAAGACCGGGACAGGGGCCAGGAGCGAGCAGTACTTC. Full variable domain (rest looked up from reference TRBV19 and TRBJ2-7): DGGITQSPKYLFRKEGQNVTLSCEQNLNHDAMYWYRQDPGQGLRLIYYSQIVNDFQKGDIAEGYSVSREKKESFPLTVTSAQKNPTAFYLCASKTGTGARSEQYFGPGTRLTVT.

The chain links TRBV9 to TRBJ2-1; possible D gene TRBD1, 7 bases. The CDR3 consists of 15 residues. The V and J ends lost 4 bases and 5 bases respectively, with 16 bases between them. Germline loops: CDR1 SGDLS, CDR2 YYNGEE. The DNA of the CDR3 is TGTGCCAGCAGCTCGGGGGCAGGGGGGAACAATGAGCAGTTCTTC. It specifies CASSSGAGGNNEQFF.

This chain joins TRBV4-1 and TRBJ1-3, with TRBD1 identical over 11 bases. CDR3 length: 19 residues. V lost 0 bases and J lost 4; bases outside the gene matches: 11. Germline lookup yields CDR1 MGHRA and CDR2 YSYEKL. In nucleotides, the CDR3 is TGCGCCAGCAGCCAAGAATGGACAGGGGGCTCCTTGGGGGGAAACACCATATATTTT. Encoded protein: CASSQEWTGGSLGGNTIYF.

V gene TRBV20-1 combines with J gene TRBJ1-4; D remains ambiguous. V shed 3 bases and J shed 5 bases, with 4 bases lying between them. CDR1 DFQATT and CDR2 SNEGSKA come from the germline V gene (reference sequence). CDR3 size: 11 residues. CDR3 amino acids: CSASLNEKLFF. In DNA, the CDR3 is TGCAGTGCTAGCCTCAATGAAAAACTGTTTTTT.

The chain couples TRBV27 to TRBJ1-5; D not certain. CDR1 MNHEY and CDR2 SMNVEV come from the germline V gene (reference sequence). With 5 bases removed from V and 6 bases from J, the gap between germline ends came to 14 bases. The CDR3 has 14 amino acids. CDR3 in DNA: TGTGCCAGCAGTCCCGGACGGGATTCTCAGCCCCAGCATTTT. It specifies CASSPGRDSQPQHF.

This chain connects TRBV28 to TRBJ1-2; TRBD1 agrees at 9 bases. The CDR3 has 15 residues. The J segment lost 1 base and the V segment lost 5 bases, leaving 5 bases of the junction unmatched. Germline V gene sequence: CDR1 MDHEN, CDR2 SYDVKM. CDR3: CASSTQGQGNYGYTF. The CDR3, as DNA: TGTGCCAGCAGTACCCAGGGACAGGGTAACTATGGCTACACCTTC.

The CDR3 protein is CASSAGQGGNSPLHF. The CDR3 DNA is TGTGCCAGCAGCGCGGGACAGGGGGGAAATTCACCCCTCCACTTT. The rearrangement uses TRBV5-4 and TRBJ1-6; 11 nucleotides align to TRBD1. Trimming took 4 bases from V and 7 from J; bases not matched to a gene: 4. The CDR3 spans 15 residues. Germline V lookup: CDR1 SGHNT, CDR2 YYREEE (reference sequence).

The CDR3 DNA reads TGCGCCAGCAGCTTGGGGGACAGGCCTGTAAACCAAGAGACCCAGTACTTC. It yields the protein CASSLGDRPVNQETQYF. The rearrangement joins TRBV5-1 to TRBJ2-5, with TRBD1 matching 8 bases. With 0 bases clipped from V and 0 bases from J, the junction kept 7 bases outside the gene matches. The CDR3 runs to 17 residues. In germline, CDR1 is SGHRS, CDR2 YFSETQ.

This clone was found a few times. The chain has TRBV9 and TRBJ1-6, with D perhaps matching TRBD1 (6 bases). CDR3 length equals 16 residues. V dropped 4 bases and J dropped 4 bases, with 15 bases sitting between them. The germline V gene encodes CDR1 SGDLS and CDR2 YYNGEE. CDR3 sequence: CASSLNRDTYNSPLHF. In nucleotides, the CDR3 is TGTGCCAGCAGCCTCAACCGGGACACATATAATTCACCCCTCCACTTT.

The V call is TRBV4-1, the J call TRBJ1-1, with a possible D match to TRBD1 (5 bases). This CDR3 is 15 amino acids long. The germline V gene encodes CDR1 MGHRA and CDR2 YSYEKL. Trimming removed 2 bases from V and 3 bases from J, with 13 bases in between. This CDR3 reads CASSQFAGRDTEAFF. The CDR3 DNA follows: TGCGCCAGCAGCCAATTCGCCGGCAGGGACACTGAAGCTTTCTTT.

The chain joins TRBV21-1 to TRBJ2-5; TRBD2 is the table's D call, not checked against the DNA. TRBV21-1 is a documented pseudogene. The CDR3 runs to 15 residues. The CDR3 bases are TGTGCCAGCACCCCCAGGGTCGGGGGGCCCGAGACCCAGTACTTC. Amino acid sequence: CASTPRVGGPETQYF.

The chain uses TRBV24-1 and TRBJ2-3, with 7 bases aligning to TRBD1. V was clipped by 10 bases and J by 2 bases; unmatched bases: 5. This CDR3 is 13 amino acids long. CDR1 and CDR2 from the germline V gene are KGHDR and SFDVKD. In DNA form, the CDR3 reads TGTGCCACGAAAGACAGGGACACAGATACGCAGTATTTT. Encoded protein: CATKDRDTDTQYF.

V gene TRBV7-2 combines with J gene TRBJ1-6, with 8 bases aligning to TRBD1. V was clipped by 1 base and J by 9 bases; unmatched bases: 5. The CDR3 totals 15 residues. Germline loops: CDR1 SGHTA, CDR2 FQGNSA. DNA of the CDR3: TGTGCCAGCAGCTTAGGGACAGGGAGAGGTTCACCCCTCCACTTT. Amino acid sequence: CASSLGTGRGSPLHF.

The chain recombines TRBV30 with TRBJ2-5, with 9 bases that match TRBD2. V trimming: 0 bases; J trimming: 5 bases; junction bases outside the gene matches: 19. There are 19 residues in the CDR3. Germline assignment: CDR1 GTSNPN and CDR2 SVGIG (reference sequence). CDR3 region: CAWSVPLGGSGGYGETQYF. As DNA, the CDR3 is TGTGCCTGGAGTGTACCCCTCGGCGGTAGCGGGGGCTACGGGGAGACCCAGTACTTC.

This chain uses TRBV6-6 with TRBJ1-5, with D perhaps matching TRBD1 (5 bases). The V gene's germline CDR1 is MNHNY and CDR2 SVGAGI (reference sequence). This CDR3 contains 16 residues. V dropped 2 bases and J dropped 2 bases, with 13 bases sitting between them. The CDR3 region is CASSYGEGIGNQPQHF. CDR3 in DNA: TGTGCCAGCAGTTACGGGGAGGGGATCGGCAATCAGCCCCAGCATTTT.

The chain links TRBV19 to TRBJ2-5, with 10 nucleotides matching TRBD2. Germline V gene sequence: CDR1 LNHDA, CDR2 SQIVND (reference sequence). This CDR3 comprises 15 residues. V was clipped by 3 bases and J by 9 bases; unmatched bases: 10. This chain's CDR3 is CASSIPPAGGTPQYF. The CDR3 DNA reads TGTGCCAGTAGTATCCCCCCAGCGGGAGGGACGCCCCAGTACTTC.

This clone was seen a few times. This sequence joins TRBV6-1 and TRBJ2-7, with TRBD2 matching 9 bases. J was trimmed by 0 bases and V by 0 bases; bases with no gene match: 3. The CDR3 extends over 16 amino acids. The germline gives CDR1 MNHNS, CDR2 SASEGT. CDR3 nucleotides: TGTGCCAGCAGTGAAGCGATAGCGGGGGCCTCCTACGAGCAGTACTTC. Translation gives CASSEAIAGASYEQYF.

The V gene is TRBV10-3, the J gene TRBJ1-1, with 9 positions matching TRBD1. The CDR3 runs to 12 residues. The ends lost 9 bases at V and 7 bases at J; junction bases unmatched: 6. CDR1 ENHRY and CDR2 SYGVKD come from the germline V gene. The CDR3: CAIRTGADEAFF. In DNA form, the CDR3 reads TGTGCCATTCGGACAGGGGCCGATGAAGCTTTCTTT.

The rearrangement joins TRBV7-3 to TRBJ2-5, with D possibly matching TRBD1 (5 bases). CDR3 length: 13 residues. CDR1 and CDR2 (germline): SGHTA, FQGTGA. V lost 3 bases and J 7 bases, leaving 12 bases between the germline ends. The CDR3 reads CASSFGRDGTQYF. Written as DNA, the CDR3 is TGTGCCAGCAGCTTTGGCAGGGATGGGACCCAGTACTTC.